This T cell receptor (beta chain) is from a study of human T cells and chemical hapten exposure. Study findings and constraints: Patch test score was positively correlated with the counts of TCRs that had expanded at PT1.

TCRdb reprocessed the RACE reads via MiXCR and lists one record per CDR3 protein. The table includes a few hundred thousand distinct CDR3 sequences, approximately 7.5% detected once. To note about this clonotype: Antigen specificity is unknown.

Time point in this sample: pre-sensitization, week 0. Regarding treatment: therapeutic diphenylcyclopropenone sensitization with weekly scalp DPC. Phlebotomy was performed prior to application of every patch test. The specimen was whole blood, collected in connection with sensitization to the hapten diphenylcyclopropenone (DPC). This sequence originates from a young man with alopecia areata. Some clones in this sample may be carry-over from other donors' samples.

CDR3 DNA sequence: TGCGCCAGCAGCTTGGACGGGCGGACCTACGAGCAGTACTTC. Translating it yields CASSLDGRTYEQYF. This chain joins TRBV5-1 and TRBJ2-7, with D hard to call. CDR3 length: 14 amino acids. V dropped 0 bases and J dropped 2 bases, with 9 bases sitting between them. Per the germline V gene, CDR1 is SGHRS and CDR2 is YFSETQ.